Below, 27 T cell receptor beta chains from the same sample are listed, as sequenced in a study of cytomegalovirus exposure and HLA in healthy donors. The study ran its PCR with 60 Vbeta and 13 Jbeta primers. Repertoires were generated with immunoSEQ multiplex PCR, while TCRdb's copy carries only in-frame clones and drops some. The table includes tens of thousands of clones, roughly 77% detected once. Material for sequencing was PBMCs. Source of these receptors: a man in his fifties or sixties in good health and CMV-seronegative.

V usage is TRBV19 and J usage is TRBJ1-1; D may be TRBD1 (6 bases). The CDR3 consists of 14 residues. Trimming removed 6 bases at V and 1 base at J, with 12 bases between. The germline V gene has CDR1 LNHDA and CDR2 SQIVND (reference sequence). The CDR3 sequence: CASRQGPSNTEAFF. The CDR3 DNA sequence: TGTGCCAGTAGACAGGGACCGTCGAACACTGAAGCTTTCTTT.

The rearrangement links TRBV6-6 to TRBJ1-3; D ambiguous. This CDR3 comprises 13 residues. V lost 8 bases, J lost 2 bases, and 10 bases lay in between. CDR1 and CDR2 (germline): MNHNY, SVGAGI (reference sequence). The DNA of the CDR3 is TGTGCCAGCCGCATACTTGCTGGAAACACCATATATTTT. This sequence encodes CASRILAGNTIYF.

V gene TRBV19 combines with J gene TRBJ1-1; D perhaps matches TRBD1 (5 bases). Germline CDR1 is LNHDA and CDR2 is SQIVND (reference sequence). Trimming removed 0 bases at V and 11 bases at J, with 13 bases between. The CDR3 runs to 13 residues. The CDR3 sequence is CASSIDLPRAAFF. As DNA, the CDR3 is TGTGCCAGTAGTATAGACCTCCCCAGGGCGGCTTTCTTT.

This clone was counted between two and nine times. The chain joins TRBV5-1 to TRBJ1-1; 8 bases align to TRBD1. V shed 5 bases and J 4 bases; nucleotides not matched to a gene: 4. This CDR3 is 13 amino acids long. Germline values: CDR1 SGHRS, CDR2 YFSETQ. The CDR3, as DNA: TGCGCCAGCAGACAAACAGGGGGCACTGAAGCTTTCTTT. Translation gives CASRQTGGTEAFF.

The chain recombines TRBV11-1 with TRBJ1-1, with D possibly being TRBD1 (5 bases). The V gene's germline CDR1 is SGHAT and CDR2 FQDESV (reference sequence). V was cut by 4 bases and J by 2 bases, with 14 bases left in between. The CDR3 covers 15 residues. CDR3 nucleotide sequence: TGTGCCAGCAGCTCCACCGGGAGGGGAAACACTGAAGCTTTCTTT. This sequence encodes CASSSTGRGNTEAFF.

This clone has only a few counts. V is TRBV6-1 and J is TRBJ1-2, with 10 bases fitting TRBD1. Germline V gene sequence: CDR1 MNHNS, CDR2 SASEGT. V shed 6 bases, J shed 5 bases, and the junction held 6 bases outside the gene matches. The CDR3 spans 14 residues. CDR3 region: CASRGTGVIYGYTF. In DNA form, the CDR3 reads TGTGCCAGCAGGGGGACAGGGGTCATTTATGGCTACACCTTC.

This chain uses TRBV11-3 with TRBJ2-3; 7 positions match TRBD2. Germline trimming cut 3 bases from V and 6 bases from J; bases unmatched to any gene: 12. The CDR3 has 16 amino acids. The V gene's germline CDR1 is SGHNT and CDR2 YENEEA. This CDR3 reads CASSFLGLVESDTQYF. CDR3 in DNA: TGTGCCAGCAGCTTTTTAGGACTAGTGGAATCGGATACGCAGTATTTT.

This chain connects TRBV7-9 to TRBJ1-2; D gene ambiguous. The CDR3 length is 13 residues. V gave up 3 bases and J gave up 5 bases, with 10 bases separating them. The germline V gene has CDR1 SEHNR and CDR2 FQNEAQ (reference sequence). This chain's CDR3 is CASSLPGLYGYTF. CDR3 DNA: TGTGCCAGCAGCTTGCCCGGACTATATGGCTACACCTTC.

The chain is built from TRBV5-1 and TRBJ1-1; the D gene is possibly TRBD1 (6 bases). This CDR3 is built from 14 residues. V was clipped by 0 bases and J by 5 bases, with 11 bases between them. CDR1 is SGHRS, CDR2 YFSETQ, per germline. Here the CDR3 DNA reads TGCGCCAGCAGCTTGGACAGGGTGGGTACTGAAGCTTTCTTT. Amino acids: CASSLDRVGTEAFF.

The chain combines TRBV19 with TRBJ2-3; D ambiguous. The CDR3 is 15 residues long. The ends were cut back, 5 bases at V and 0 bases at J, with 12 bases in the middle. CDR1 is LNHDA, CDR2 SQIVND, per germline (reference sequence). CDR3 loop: CASSPPPQSTDTQYF. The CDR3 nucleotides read TGTGCCAGTAGTCCGCCCCCGCAGAGCACAGATACGCAGTATTTT.

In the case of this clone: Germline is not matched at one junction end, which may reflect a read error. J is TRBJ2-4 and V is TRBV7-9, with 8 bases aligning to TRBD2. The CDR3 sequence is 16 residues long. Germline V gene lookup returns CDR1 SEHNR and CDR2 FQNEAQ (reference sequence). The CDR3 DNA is TGTTCCAGCAGCTTAGGCGGCGGGGGGCCTCAAAACATTCAGTACTTC. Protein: CSSSLGGGGPQNIQYF.

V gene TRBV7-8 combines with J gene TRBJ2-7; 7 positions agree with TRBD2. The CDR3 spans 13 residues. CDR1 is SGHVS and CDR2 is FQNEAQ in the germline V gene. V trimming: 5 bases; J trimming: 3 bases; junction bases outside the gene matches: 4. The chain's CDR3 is CASSRRTSYEQYF. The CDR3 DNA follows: TGTGCCAGCAGCCGAAGGACTAGCTACGAGCAGTACTTC.

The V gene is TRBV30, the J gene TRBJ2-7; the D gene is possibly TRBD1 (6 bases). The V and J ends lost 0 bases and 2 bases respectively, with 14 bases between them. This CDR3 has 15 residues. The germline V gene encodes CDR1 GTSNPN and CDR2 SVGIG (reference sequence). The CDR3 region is CAWSVLRGRPYEQYF. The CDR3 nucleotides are TGTGCCTGGAGTGTACTCAGGGGAAGACCCTACGAGCAGTACTTC.

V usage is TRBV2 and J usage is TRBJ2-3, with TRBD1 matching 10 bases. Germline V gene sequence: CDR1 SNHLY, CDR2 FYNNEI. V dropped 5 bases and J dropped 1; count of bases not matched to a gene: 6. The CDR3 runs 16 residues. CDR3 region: CASSKDRGKGTDTQYF. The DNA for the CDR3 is TGTGCCAGCAGTAAGGACAGGGGGAAGGGCACAGATACGCAGTATTTT.

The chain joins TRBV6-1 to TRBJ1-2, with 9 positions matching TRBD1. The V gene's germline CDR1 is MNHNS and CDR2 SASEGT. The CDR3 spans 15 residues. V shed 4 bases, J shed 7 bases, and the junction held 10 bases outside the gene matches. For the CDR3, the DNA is TGTGCCAGCAGTGTAACGGACAGGGGAGGGGGTGGCTACACCTTC. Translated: CASSVTDRGGGGYTF.

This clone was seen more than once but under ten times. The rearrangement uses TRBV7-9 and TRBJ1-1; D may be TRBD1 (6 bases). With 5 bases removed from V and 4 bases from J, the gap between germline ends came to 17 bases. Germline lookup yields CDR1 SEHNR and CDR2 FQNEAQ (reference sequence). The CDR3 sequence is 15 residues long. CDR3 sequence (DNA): TGTGCCAGCAGCCCATTACCACAGGGAAGCACTGAAGCTTTCTTT. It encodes CASSPLPQGSTEAFF.

The CDR3 loop reads CASTRAGYGYTF. The CDR3, as DNA: TGTGCCAGCACTAGGGCGGGGTATGGCTACACCTTC. The rearrangement uses TRBV6-5 and TRBJ1-2; no firm D call. CDR1 MNHEY and CDR2 SVGAGI come from the germline V gene. CDR3 length: 12 amino acids. Trimming stripped 7 bases from V and 5 bases from J, with 11 bases between.

This chain's CDR3 is CASSIRASYEQYF. Here the CDR3 DNA reads TGTGCCAGCAGCATACGCGCATCCTACGAGCAGTACTTC. The chain employs TRBV7-9 and TRBJ2-7; D gene unclear. V lost 5 bases and J 1 base, leaving 9 bases between the germline ends. CDR3 length: 13 amino acids. Per germline, CDR1 SEHNR and CDR2 FQNEAQ (reference sequence).

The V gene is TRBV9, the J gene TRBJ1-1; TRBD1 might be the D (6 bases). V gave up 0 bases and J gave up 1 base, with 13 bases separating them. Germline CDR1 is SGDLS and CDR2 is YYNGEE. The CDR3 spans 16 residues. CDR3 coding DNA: TGTGCCAGCAGCGTAGGTAGGGGGACACCGAACACTGAAGCTTTCTTT. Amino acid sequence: CASSVGRGTPNTEAFF.

As DNA, the CDR3 is TGTGCCAGTAGTATGGGGGCCTCGTATGGCTACACCTTC. Translation: CASSMGASYGYTF. This chain links TRBV19 with TRBJ1-2; D perhaps matches TRBD1 (6 bases). This CDR3 comprises 13 residues. The germline V gene has CDR1 LNHDA and CDR2 SQIVND (reference sequence). Trimming pared 3 bases from V and 5 bases from J, leaving 10 bases between.

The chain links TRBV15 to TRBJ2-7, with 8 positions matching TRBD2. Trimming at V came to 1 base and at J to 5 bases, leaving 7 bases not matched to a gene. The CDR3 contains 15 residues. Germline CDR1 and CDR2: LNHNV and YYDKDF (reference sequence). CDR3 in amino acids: CATSRVGLASDEQYF. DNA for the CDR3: TGTGCCACCAGCAGAGTAGGACTAGCTAGCGACGAGCAGTACTTC. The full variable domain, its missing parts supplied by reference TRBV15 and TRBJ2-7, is DAMVIQNPRYQVTQFGKPVTLSCSQTLNHNVMYWYQQKSSQAPKLLFHYYDKDFNNEADTPDNFQSRRPNTSFCFLDIRSPGLGDTAMYLCATSRVGLASDEQYFGPGTRLTVT.

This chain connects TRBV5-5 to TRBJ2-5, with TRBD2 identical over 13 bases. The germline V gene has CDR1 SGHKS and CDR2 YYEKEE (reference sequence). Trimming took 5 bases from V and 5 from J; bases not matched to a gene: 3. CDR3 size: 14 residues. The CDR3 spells CASRLAGGPETQYF. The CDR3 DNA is TGTGCCAGCAGACTAGCGGGGGGGCCGGAGACCCAGTACTTC. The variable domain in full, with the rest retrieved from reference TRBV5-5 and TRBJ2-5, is DAGVTQSPTHLIKTRGQQVTLRCSPISGHKSVSWYQQVLGQGPQFIFQYYEKEERGRGNFPDRFSARQFPNYSSELNVNALLLGDSALYLCASRLAGGPETQYFGPGTRLLVL.

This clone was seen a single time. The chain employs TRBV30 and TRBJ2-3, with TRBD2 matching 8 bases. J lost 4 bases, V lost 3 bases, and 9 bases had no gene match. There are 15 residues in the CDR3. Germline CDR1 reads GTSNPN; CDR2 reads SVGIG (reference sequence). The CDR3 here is CAWRAGTRGSDTQYF. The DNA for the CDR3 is TGTGCCTGGAGGGCCGGGACTAGAGGTTCAGATACGCAGTATTTT. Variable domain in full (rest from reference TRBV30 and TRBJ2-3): SQTIHQWPATLVQPVGSPLSLECTVEGTSNPNLYWYRQAAGRGLQLLFYSVGIGQISSEVPQNLSASRPQDRQFILSSKKLLLSDSGFYLCAWRAGTRGSDTQYFGPGTRLTVL.

The CDR3 protein is CASRLQDRDYGYTF. CDR3 nucleotides: TGTGCCAGCAGACTCCAGGACAGGGACTATGGCTACACCTTC. The gene calls are TRBV2 and TRBJ1-2; TRBD1 aligns across 8 bases. Germline trimming cut 6 bases from V and 3 bases from J; bases unmatched to any gene: 6. Germline CDR1 is SNHLY and CDR2 is FYNNEI. CDR3 size: 14 residues.

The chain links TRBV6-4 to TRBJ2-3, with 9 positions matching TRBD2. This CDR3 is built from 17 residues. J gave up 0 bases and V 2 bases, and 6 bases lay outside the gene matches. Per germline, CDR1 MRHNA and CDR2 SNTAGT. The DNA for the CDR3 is TGTGCCAGCAGTGACGGGGAAGCGGGGGGAAGCACAGATACGCAGTATTTT. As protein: CASSDGEAGGSTDTQYF.

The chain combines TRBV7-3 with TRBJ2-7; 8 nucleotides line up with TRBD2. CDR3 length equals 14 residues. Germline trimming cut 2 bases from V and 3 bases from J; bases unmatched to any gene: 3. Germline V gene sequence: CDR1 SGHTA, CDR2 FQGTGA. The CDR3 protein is CASSLGAGGYEQYF. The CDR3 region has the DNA TGTGCCAGCAGCTTAGGGGCGGGGGGCTACGAGCAGTACTTC. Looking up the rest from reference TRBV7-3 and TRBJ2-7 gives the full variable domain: GAGVSQTPSNKVTEKGKYVELRCDPISGHTALYWYRQSLGQGPEFLIYFQGTGAADDSGLPNDRFFAVRPEGSVSTLKIQRTERGDSAVYLCASSLGAGGYEQYFGPGTRLTVT.

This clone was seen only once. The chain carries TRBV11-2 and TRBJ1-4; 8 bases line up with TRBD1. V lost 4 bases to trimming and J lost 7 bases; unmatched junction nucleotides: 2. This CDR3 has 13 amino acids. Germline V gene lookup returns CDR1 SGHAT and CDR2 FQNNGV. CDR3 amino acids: CASSSTGAEKLFF. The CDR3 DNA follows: TGTGCCAGCAGCTCGACAGGGGCTGAAAAACTGTTTTTT.